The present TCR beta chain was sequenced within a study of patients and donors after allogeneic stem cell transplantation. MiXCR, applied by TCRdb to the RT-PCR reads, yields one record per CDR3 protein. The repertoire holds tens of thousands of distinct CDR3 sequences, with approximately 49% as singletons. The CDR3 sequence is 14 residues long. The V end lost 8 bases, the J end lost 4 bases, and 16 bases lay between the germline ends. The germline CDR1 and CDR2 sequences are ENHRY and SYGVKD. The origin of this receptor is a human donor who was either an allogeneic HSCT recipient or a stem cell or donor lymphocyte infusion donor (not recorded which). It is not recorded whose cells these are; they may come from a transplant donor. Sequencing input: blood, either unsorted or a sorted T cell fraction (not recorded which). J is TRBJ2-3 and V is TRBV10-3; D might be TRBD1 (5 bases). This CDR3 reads CAILDRGEADTQYF. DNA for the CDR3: TGTGCCATCTTAGACAGAGGAGAAGCAGATACGCAGTATTTT.